A selection of T cell receptor beta chains follows, all from one sample in a study of cytomegalovirus exposure and HLA in healthy donors. Generated by immunoSEQ multiplex PCR, the TCRdb table keeps only in-frame clones and is missing some. The sample lists 180,000 or so clones, 75% to 85% occurring once. The sample consisted of PBMCs. The receptors here all came from a female donor in good health and CMV-seronegative. Each CDR3 is given with its conserved first and last residue. The order of the fields is V gene, clone size, D gene, J gene, CDR3 DNA, CDR3 protein. A D gene is named only where the DNA matches it firmly. Expanded clones get a size class; other rows say once, few or many, or leave the size out.

TRBV11-3	-	-	TRBJ1-1	TGTGCCAGCAGCGCCTATATATATGGTTACCCGAACACTGAAGCTTTCTTT	CASSAYIYGYPNTEAFF
TRBV7-2	few	TRBD2	TRBJ2-5	TGTGCCAGCAGCTCACCGGGACTAGCGGGCCAAGAGACCCAGTACTTC	CASSSPGLAGQETQYF
TRBV5-1	once	-	TRBJ2-3	TGCGCCAGCAGCTTGGACGGGACACTATCGGCGGATACGCAGTATTTT	CASSLDGTLSADTQYF
TRBV7-9	-	-	TRBJ1-1	TGTGCCAGCAGCCCTTCCCAGGGAAGGAACACTGAAGCTTTCTTT	CASSPSQGRNTEAFF
TRBV19	-	-	TRBJ2-7	TGTGCCAGTAGTGCACAGGGTCCCTACGAGCAGTACTTC	CASSAQGPYEQYF
TRBV21-1	-	-	TRBJ1-5	TGTGCCAGCATTGCAGCGTATAGCAATCAGCCCCAGCATTTT	CASIAAYSNQPQHF
TRBV4-1	few	TRBD2	TRBJ2-7	TGCGCCAGCAGCCAAGATGGGGGTAGCGGGAGAGGAATCGCGTACGAGCAGTACTTC	CASSQDGGSGRGIAYEQYF
TRBV10-3	once	TRBD1	TRBJ1-5	TGTGCCATCAGTGGGACAGGGGAGCAGCCCCAGCATTTT	CAISGTGEQPQHF
TRBV5-8	-	TRBD2	TRBJ2-5	TGTGCCAGCCGCGTCAAAGCGGGACCTACTGGGACCCAGTACTTC	CASRVKAGPTGTQYF
TRBV7-8	-	-	TRBJ2-1	TGTGCCAGCAGCTTAGTTCAGGTGGGGCAGTTCTTC	CASSLVQVGQFF
TRBV5-4	few	TRBD2	TRBJ2-1	TGTGCCAGCCGCTGGGCGGGAGATTCCTACAATGAGCAGTTCTTC	CASRWAGDSYNEQFF
TRBV11-3	few	TRBD1	TRBJ2-2	TGTGCCAGCAGCTGGACAGGGACGAACACCGGGGAGCTGTTTTTT	CASSWTGTNTGELFF
TRBV7-2	once	TRBD2	TRBJ2-1	TGTGCCAGCAGAACCGGGACTAGCACAGGGGATGAGCAGTTCTTC	CASRTGTSTGDEQFF
TRBV7-2	few	TRBD2	TRBJ2-7	TGTGCCAGCAGCTGGGGGACTAGCGGGAGGGCCTACGAGCAGTACTTC	CASSWGTSGRAYEQYF
TRBV6-6	-	TRBD1	TRBJ2-7	TGTGCCAGCGGAGCCAGATCTCAGGGGGCCGGGGACGAGCAGTACTTC	CASGARSQGAGDEQYF
TRBV7-6	-	-	TRBJ1-2	TGTGCCAGCGCGGGGGCATCGGGCTATGGCTACACCTTC	CASAGASGYGYTF
TRBV19	-	-	TRBJ2-1	TGTGCCAGTAGCTGGACAATCTTAAGGGATGAGCAGTTCTTC	CASSWTILRDEQFF
TRBV9	-	TRBD2	TRBJ2-1	TGTGCCAGCAGCTCCCGAGGTAGCGGGGGGGCGAGGAATGAGCAGTTCTTC	CASSSRGSGGARNEQFF
TRBV30	once	-	TRBJ2-3	TGTGCCTGGAGCAATGATCAGGGGTACACAGATACGCAGTATTTT	CAWSNDQGYTDTQYF
TRBV18	-	-	TRBJ2-1	TGTGCCAGCTCACCCCGCCCCGGACAGGGAGGGAATGAGCAGTTCTTC	CASSPRPGQGGNEQFF
TRBV27	-	-	TRBJ2-1	TGTGCTACCAGTCGAGGGGGTCGGGGTAGTGAGCAGTTCTTC	CATSRGGRGSEQFF
TRBV4-1	once	TRBD2	TRBJ2-2	TGCGCCAGCAGTGGACTAGCGGGTTGGGAGCTGTTTTTT	CASSGLAGWELFF
TRBV18	-	TRBD1	TRBJ1-2	TGTGCCAGCTCACCATTAGAACTGGGACAGGGGTCTGGCTACACCTTC	CASSPLELGQGSGYTF
TRBV18	few	-	TRBJ1-4	TGTGCCAGCTCATTACGACAGGTTCAGGGGAATGAAAAACTGTTTTTT	CASSLRQVQGNEKLFF
TRBV4-2	-	-	TRBJ1-1	TGTGCCAGCAGCCTAACAGGGATGAACACTGAAGCTTTCTTT	CASSLTGMNTEAFF
TRBV18	-	-	TRBJ2-7	TGTGCCAGCTCGCCCCAGGGAACCTACGAGCAGTACTTC	CASSPQGTYEQYF
TRBV28	-	-	TRBJ1-2	TGTGCCAGCAGCTATAACAGGGTTGCCTATGGCTACACCTTC	CASSYNRVAYGYTF
TRBV9	-	TRBD2	TRBJ2-1	TGTGCCAGCAGCCCGAGAGGTACTAGCGGGGGGGCTTCCTACAATGAGCAGTTCTTC	CASSPRGTSGGASYNEQFF
TRBV30	few	-	TRBJ2-3	TGTGCCTGGAGTCCCGGACTCCGGCAGTATTTT	CAWSPGLRQYF
TRBV5-6	-	-	TRBJ1-1	TGTGCCAGCAGCTTCCGGGGAACGTACACTGAAGCTTTCTTT	CASSFRGTYTEAFF
TRBV28	-	-	TRBJ2-2	TGTGCCAGCAGTTCCACCGGGAGGAACACCGGGGAGCTGTTTTTT	CASSSTGRNTGELFF